This T cell receptor (beta chain) was retrieved from a study of cytomegalovirus exposure and HLA in healthy donors. Regarding the study as a whole: Several of the most significant clusters appeared linked to common viral pathogens, based on a later analysis. The authors enumerated 164 TCR beta chains as linked to cytomegalovirus.

V was pared by 4 bases and J by 5 bases, with 4 bases of the junction left unmatched. The germline gives CDR1 SGHRS, CDR2 YFSETQ. This CDR3 contains 13 residues. This clone was observed a single time. The antigen remains unidentified. The primer mix had 60 Vbeta and 13 Jbeta primers. The method was immunoSEQ multiplex PCR; TCRdb's version includes in-frame clones alone and lacks a portion of them. The sample has around 150,000 clones; 88% are singletons. This chain links TRBV5-1 with TRBJ2-5, with 8 bases that match TRBD2. Sequencing input: PBMCs. The TCR originated in a woman aged 40-49 years in good health and CMV-seronegative. CDR3 coding DNA: TGCGCCAGCAGCAGCGGGAGTGGGGAGACCCAGTACTTC. Protein product: CASSSGSGETQYF.